The 7 T cell receptor beta chains below were found in one sample sequenced in a study of cytomegalovirus exposure and HLA in healthy donors. In the PCR, 60 Vbeta and 13 Jbeta primers were used. The assay was immunoSEQ multiplex PCR, and TCRdb's table has in-frame clones only and misses some. The table has around 90,000 clones, roughly 85% seen once. The sequenced sample consisted of PBMCs. The source of these receptors is a man aged 35-49 years in good health and CMV-seropositive.

This clone came up once. The chain uses TRBV19 and TRBJ1-6, with D unresolved. Trimming pared 3 bases from V and 9 bases from J, leaving 12 bases between. Germline V gives CDR1 LNHDA, CDR2 SQIVND (reference sequence). The CDR3 has 14 amino acids. CDR3 in DNA: TGTGCCAGTAGTATTGGACGGAGGACTTCACCCCTCCACTTT. Translating gives CASSIGRRTSPLHF.

V and J are TRBV5-6 and TRBJ2-7; the match to TRBD2 covers 7 bases. Per germline, CDR1 SGHDT and CDR2 YYEEEE. After removal of 4 bases from V and 0 bases from J, the junction contained 10 bases not matched to a gene. The CDR3 contains 16 residues. The CDR3: CASSPLGRGSSYEQYF. CDR3 nucleotides: TGTGCCAGCAGCCCCCTCGGGCGGGGGAGCTCCTACGAGCAGTACTTC.

This chain uses TRBV18 with TRBJ2-5; the D is unclear. The CDR3 is made up of 12 amino acids. Trimming took 0 bases from V and 4 from J, leaving 3 bases between them. CDR1 and CDR2 (germline): KGHSH, LQKENI. CDR3 sequence: CASSPPRETQYF. The DNA of the CDR3 is TGTGCCAGCTCACCACCGCGAGAGACCCAGTACTTC.

The chain couples TRBV6-5 to TRBJ1-1, with D maybe TRBD1 (5 bases). The CDR3 length is 14 residues. Germline CDR1 MNHEY, CDR2 SVGAGI. Trimming pared 2 bases from V and 5 bases from J, leaving 12 bases between. As DNA, the CDR3 is TGTGCCAGCAGTTACACGGGGGTTCGGACTGAAGCTTTCTTT. Encoded protein: CASSYTGVRTEAFF.

The rearrangement joins TRBV5-1 to TRBJ2-7; D is unclear. Germline V gene sequence: CDR1 SGHRS, CDR2 YFSETQ. This CDR3 is built from 14 residues. V shed 3 bases and J shed 7 bases, with 17 bases lying between them. As DNA, the CDR3 is TGCGCCAGCAGCTCCGACACCGGATACGGTGAGCAGTACTTC. Translation: CASSSDTGYGEQYF.

The chain has TRBV13 and TRBJ2-7; 7 positions agree with TRBD1. CDR3 length equals 13 residues. Germline CDR1 and CDR2: PRHDT and FYEKMQ (reference sequence). The junction had 4 bases not matched to a gene; V was cut back by 5 bases and J by 3 bases. CDR3 residues: CASSRGQLYEQYF. The CDR3 DNA sequence: TGTGCCAGCAGCCGGGGACAGCTCTACGAGCAGTACTTC. The full variable domain, rest sourced from reference TRBV13 and TRBJ2-7, is AAGVIQSPRHLIKEKRETATLKCYPIPRHDTVYWYQQGPGQDPQFLISFYEKMQSDKGSIPDRFSAQQFSDYHSELNMSSLELGDSALYFCASSRGQLYEQYFGPGTRLTVT.

This chain connects TRBV5-4 to TRBJ2-1; 12 bases fit TRBD2. Germline CDR1 and CDR2: SGHNT and YYREEE (reference sequence). V trimming: 3 bases; J trimming: 7 bases; junction bases outside the gene matches: 2. The CDR3 consists of 14 residues. CDR3 sequence reads: CASSSGLAGNEQFF. The DNA of the CDR3 is TGTGCCAGCAGCTCCGGACTAGCGGGGAATGAGCAGTTCTTC. The full variable domain, with the rest looked up from reference TRBV5-4 and TRBJ2-1, is ETGVTQSPTHLIKTRGQQVTLRCSSQSGHNTVSWYQQALGQGPQFIFQYYREEENGRGNFPPRFSGLQFPNYSSELNVNALELDDSALYLCASSSGLAGNEQFFGPGTRLTVL.